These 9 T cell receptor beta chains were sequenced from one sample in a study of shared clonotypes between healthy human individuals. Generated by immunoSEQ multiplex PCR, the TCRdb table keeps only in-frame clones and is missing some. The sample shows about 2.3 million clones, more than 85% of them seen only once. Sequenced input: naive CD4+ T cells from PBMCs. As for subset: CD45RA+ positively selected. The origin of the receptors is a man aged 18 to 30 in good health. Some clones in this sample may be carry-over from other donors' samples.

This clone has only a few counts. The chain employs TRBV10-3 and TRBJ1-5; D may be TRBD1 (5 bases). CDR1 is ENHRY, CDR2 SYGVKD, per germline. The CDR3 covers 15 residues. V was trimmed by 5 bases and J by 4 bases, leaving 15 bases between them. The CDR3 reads CAISREGIVNQPQHF. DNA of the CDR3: TGTGCCATCAGTCGGGAGGGGATAGTAAATCAGCCCCAGCATTTT.

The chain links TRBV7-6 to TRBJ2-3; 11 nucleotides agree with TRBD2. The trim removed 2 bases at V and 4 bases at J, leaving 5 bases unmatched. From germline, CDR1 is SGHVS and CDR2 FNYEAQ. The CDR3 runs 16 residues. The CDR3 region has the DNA TGTGCCAGCAGCTTATTTACTAGCGGGAGTTCAGATACGCAGTATTTT. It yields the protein CASSLFTSGSSDTQYF. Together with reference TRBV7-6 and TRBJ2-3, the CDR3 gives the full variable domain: GAGVSQSPRYKVTKRGQDVALRCDPISGHVSLYWYRQALGQGPEFLTYFNYEAQQDKSGLPNDRFSAERPEGSISTLTIQRTEQRDSAMYRCASSLFTSGSSDTQYFGPGTRLTVL.

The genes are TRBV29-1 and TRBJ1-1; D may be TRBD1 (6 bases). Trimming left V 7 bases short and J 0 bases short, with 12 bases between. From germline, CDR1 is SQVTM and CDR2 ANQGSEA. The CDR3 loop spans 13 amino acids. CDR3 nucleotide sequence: TGCAGCGCGTGGACAGCCTTGAACACTGAAGCTTTCTTT. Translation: CSAWTALNTEAFF.

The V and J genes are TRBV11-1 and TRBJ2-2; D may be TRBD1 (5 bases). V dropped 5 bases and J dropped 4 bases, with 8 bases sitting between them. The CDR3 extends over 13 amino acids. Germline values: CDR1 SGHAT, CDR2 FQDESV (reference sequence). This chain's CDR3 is CASSQTVTGELFF. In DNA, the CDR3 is TGTGCCAGCAGCCAGACAGTCACCGGGGAGCTGTTTTTT.

The CDR3 region is CASSFYRGTDTQYF. CDR3 sequence (DNA): TGTGCCAGCAGCTTTTACAGGGGCACAGATACGCAGTATTTT. The chain has TRBV7-3 and TRBJ2-3, with D perhaps matching TRBD1 (6 bases). The CDR3 runs 14 residues. Germline CDR1 SGHTA, CDR2 FQGTGA. Trimming removed 3 bases from V and 1 base from J, with 8 bases in between.

CDR3 bases: TGTGCCAGCAGTTACTCCCAGGGGCGGGGACAAGATACGCAGTATTTT. It encodes CASSYSQGRGQDTQYF. The chain recombines TRBV6-5 with TRBJ2-3; either TRBD1 or TRBD2 may fit D (6 bases each). This CDR3 has 16 amino acids. The V gene lost 0 bases and the J gene lost 5 bases, with 15 bases spanning the gap. In germline, CDR1 is MNHEY, CDR2 SVGAGI.

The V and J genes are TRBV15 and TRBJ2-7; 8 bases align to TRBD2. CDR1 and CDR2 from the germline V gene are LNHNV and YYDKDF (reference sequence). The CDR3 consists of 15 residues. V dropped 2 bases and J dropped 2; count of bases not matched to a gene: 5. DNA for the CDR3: TGTGCCACCAGCAGAAGGGGAGCGGGAGCCTACGAGCAGTACTTC. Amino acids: CATSRRGAGAYEQYF.

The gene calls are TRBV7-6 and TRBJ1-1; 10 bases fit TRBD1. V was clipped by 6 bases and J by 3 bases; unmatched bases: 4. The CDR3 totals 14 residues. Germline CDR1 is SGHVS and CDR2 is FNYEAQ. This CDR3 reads CASSSDRGYTEAFF. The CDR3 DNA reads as TGTGCCAGCAGTTCGGACAGGGGGTACACTGAAGCTTTCTTT.

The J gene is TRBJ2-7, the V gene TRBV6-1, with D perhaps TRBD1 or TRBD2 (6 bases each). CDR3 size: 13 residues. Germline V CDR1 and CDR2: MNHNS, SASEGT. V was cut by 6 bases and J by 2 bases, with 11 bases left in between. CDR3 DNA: TGTGCCAGCAGGAAGGGGGGAGCCTACGAGCAGTACTTC. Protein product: CASRKGGAYEQYF.